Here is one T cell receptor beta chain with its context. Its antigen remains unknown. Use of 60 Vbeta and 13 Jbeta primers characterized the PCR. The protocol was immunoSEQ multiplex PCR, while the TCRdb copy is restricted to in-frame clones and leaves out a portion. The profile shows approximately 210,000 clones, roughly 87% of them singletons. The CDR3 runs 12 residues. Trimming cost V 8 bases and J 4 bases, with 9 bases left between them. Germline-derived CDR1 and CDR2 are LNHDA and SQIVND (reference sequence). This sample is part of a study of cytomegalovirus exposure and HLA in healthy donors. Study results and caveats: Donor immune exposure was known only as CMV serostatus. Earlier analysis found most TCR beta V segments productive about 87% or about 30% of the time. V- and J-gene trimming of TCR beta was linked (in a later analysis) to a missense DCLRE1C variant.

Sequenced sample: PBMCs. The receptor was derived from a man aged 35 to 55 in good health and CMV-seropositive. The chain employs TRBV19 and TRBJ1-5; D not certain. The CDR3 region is CASGDLNQPQHF. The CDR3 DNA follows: TGTGCCAGTGGAGATCTAAATCAGCCCCAGCATTTT.